This passage covers 24 T cell receptor beta chains from one sample sequenced in a study of cytomegalovirus exposure and HLA in healthy donors. Researchers ran the PCR with 60 Vbeta and 13 Jbeta primers. The assay was immunoSEQ multiplex PCR, and TCRdb's table has in-frame clones only and misses some. The sample contains around 170,000 clones, around 86% of which appear only once. The source material was PBMCs. The receptors shown here come from a woman aged 18 to 35 in good health and CMV-seronegative.

The chain couples TRBV23-1 to TRBJ2-5; 9 positions agree with TRBD1. The J call is in doubt because the DNA end fits TRBJ2-7 better. TRBV23-1 is filed as an ORF, its function uncertain. This CDR3 has 17 residues. The CDR3 spells CASSQSRTGERINEQYF. For the CDR3, the DNA is TGCGCCAGCAGTCAATCGCGGACAGGGGAAAGGATTAACGAGCAGTACTTC.

Details on this clone: One end of the junction is discordant with germline, which a read error may explain. This sequence joins TRBV7-9 and TRBJ2-2, with D hard to call. Germline assignment: CDR1 SEHNR and CDR2 FQNEAQ (reference sequence). The CDR3 consists of 15 residues. CDR3 bases: TGTTCCAGCAGCTTAGCCACGGCGAACACCGGGGAGCTGTTTTTT. Translated, it gives CSSSLATANTGELFF.

V is TRBV6-6 and J is TRBJ2-2; D perhaps matches TRBD2 (5 bases). Between the trimmed V and J ends, which lost 2 bases and 5 bases, there was a span of 12 bases. The CDR3 consists of 15 residues. Germline V lookup: CDR1 MNHNY, CDR2 SVGAGI (reference sequence). The CDR3, as DNA: TGTGCCAGCAGTTACGGGTTTTCGGGGACCGGGGAGCTGTTTTTT. It encodes CASSYGFSGTGELFF.

The rearrangement links TRBV18 to TRBJ2-2; possibly TRBD2 for D (5 bases). V lost 1 base and J 10 bases, leaving 13 bases between the germline ends. Germline V gives CDR1 KGHSH, CDR2 LQKENI. CDR3 length equals 14 residues. CDR3 amino acids: CASSPQGDPTELFF. The CDR3 coding sequence is TGTGCCAGCTCACCACAGGGAGACCCAACGGAGCTGTTTTTT.

This clone was seen a single time. The chain employs TRBV10-3 and TRBJ1-2; D remains ambiguous. Germline V CDR1 and CDR2: ENHRY, SYGVKD. V shed 4 bases and J shed 1 base, with 7 bases lying between them. There are 13 residues in the CDR3. DNA of the CDR3: TGTGCCATCAGTGGGAGTAATAACTATGGCTACACCTTC. As protein: CAISGSNNYGYTF.

V is TRBV4-2 and J is TRBJ2-5, with 7 bases lining up with TRBD1. Matching the DNA end better, TRBJ2-7 makes the J call doubtful. The length of the CDR3 is 14 residues. Per germline, CDR1 LGHNA and CDR2 YNFKEQ. The CDR3 coding sequence is TGTGCCAGCAGCCAAGCGCACAGGGGCAACGAGCAGTACTTC. Protein: CASSQAHRGNEQYF.

V usage is TRBV7-2 and J usage is TRBJ2-5; D gene uncertain. The CDR3 runs to 14 residues. The germline V gene encodes CDR1 SGHTA and CDR2 FQGNSA. Trimming removed 2 bases at V and 4 bases at J, with 11 bases between. CDR3 residues: CASSLTLSLETQYF. CDR3 in DNA: TGTGCCAGCAGCTTAACTCTTAGCTTAGAGACCCAGTACTTC.

The rearrangement joins TRBV30 to TRBJ1-5; D may be TRBD1 (5 bases). This CDR3 spans 14 amino acids. Trimming took 2 bases from V and 5 from J, leaving 13 bases between them. The V gene's germline CDR1 is GTSNPN and CDR2 SVGIG (reference sequence). The CDR3 region is CAWSYGADDQPQHF. CDR3 sequence (DNA): TGTGCCTGGAGTTATGGGGCGGACGATCAGCCCCAGCATTTT.

The chain combines TRBV18 with TRBJ2-7; D possibly corresponds to TRBD2 (6 bases). Germline V gene sequence: CDR1 KGHSH, CDR2 LQKENI. The V and J ends lost 4 bases and 0 bases respectively, with 13 bases between them. The CDR3 is 15 residues long. The CDR3, as DNA: TGTGCCAGCTCACGGTTAGCGGAGTCCTCCTACGAGCAGTACTTC. This gives the protein CASSRLAESSYEQYF.

The rearrangement uses TRBV7-9 and TRBJ2-1, with TRBD2 identical over 13 bases. After removal of 5 bases from V and 8 bases from J, the junction contained 6 bases not matched to a gene. The CDR3 runs 15 residues. Germline V gene data show CDR1 as SEHNR and CDR2 as FQNEAQ (reference sequence). CDR3 sequence (DNA): TGTGCCAGCAGCGAACTAGCGGGAGGGCTTTATGAGCAGTTCTTC. Its protein product is CASSELAGGLYEQFF. The whole variable domain, remainder taken from reference TRBV7-9 and TRBJ2-1, is DTGVSQNPRHKITKRGQNVTFRCDPISEHNRLYWYRQTLGQGPEFLTYFQNEAQLEKSRLLSDRFSAERPKGSFSTLEIQRTEQGDSAMYLCASSELAGGLYEQFFGPGTRLTVL.

This sequence joins TRBV6-5 and TRBJ1-5; D gene ambiguous. Germline V CDR1 and CDR2: MNHEY, SVGAGI. The ends were cut back, 5 bases at V and 4 bases at J, with 9 bases in the middle. This CDR3 is built from 13 residues. In DNA form, the CDR3 reads TGTGCCAGCAGTGGGCAGCCTAATCAGCCCCAGCATTTT. It encodes CASSGQPNQPQHF.

Only one count was recorded for this clone. V usage is TRBV18 and J usage is TRBJ1-1; TRBD1 matches at 11 bases. Trimming took 8 bases from V and 7 from J; bases not matched to a gene: 0. Germline CDR1 KGHSH, CDR2 LQKENI. The CDR3 totals 11 residues. The CDR3 here is CASGTGGEAFF. For the CDR3, the DNA is TGTGCCAGCGGGACAGGGGGTGAAGCTTTCTTT.

The V and J genes are TRBV6-1 and TRBJ1-1; TRBD1 is a possible D gene (5 bases). The length of the CDR3 is 18 residues. Germline CDR1 and CDR2: MNHNS and SASEGT. Trimming removed 1 base at V and 0 bases at J, with 18 bases between. CDR3 sequence reads: CASSEVQDLTLMNTEAFF. CDR3 nucleotide sequence: TGTGCCAGCAGTGAAGTACAGGACCTGACCCTGATGAACACTGAAGCTTTCTTT.

The chain joins TRBV6-6 to TRBJ2-5; a weak D match, TRBD1 (6 bases). Trimming shortened V by 2 bases and J by 5 bases, and 9 bases separated the two germline ends. The CDR3 runs 13 residues. Germline assignment: CDR1 MNHNY and CDR2 SVGAGI (reference sequence). The CDR3 DNA reads TGTGCCAGCAGTTACGGGGGCCGGGAGACCCAGTACTTC. Translated: CASSYGGRETQYF.

V is TRBV19 and J is TRBJ2-3; 10 nucleotides match TRBD1. The germline V gene has CDR1 LNHDA and CDR2 SQIVND (reference sequence). The CDR3 is made up of 18 amino acids. V shed 3 bases, J shed 1 base, and the junction held 10 bases outside the gene matches. The CDR3 DNA follows: TGTGCCAGTAGTATTTGGTCCCCCGGGACAGGGGGCACAGATACGCAGTATTTT. This gives the protein CASSIWSPGTGGTDTQYF.

This chain links TRBV6-1 with TRBJ2-5, with 7 bases that match TRBD1. The J call is doubtful: the DNA matches TRBJ2-7 better. Germline CDR1 reads MNHNS; CDR2 reads SASEGT. The CDR3 has 14 residues. The CDR3 DNA is TGTGCCAGCAGTGAATTCGAGACAGGGTTCGAGCAGTACTTC. The encoded protein is CASSEFETGFEQYF.

The J gene is TRBJ2-1, the V gene TRBV21-1; the table's D call, TRBD2, was not checked against the DNA. TRBV21-1 represents a pseudogene. CDR3 length: 13 amino acids. CDR3 protein: CASSNRAYNEQFF. The DNA for the CDR3 is TGTGCCAGCAGCAATAGAGCTTACAATGAGCAGTTCTTC.

The chain joins TRBV29-1 to TRBJ1-5; D ambiguous. Germline V gene lookup returns CDR1 SQVTM and CDR2 ANQGSEA. The V gene lost 7 bases and the J gene lost 1 base, with 11 bases spanning the gap. The CDR3 runs 13 residues. The chain's CDR3 is CSAQDGSNQPQHF. DNA for the CDR3: TGCAGCGCCCAAGACGGGAGCAATCAGCCCCAGCATTTT.

The chain is built from TRBV5-6 and TRBJ2-1; D gene uncertain. Germline CDR1 and CDR2: SGHDT and YYEEEE. The CDR3 runs to 12 residues. Trimming left V 3 bases short and J 8 bases short, with 9 bases between. The CDR3 DNA reads as TGTGCCAGCAGCTCCAGTTACGATGAGCAGTTCTTC. It yields the protein CASSSSYDEQFF.

J is TRBJ2-7 and V is TRBV5-1, with D possibly being TRBD1 (6 bases). With 0 bases removed from V and 0 bases from J, the gap between germline ends came to 13 bases. The CDR3 has 16 amino acids. CDR1 and CDR2 (germline): SGHRS, YFSETQ. CDR3 amino acids: CASSLVTGPYSYEQYF. The CDR3 nucleotides are TGCGCCAGCAGCTTGGTTACAGGGCCGTACTCCTACGAGCAGTACTTC.

This clone was detected a few times. The V call is TRBV27, the J call TRBJ2-5, with a weak D call TRBD2 (6 bases). V lost 3 bases, J lost 4 bases, and 15 bases lay in between. The germline V gene encodes CDR1 MNHEY and CDR2 SMNVEV (reference sequence). The length of the CDR3 is 15 residues. The CDR3 reads CASSFGSAGIETQYF. Written as DNA, the CDR3 is TGTGCCAGCAGTTTCGGTAGCGCGGGGATAGAGACCCAGTACTTC.

The genes are TRBV5-8 and TRBJ2-1, with 7 bases matching TRBD2. The V and J ends lost 0 bases and 2 bases, in that order; junction bases with no gene match: 8. This CDR3 is built from 17 residues. Germline values: CDR1 SGHTS, CDR2 YDEGEE. The CDR3 bases are TGTGCCAGCAGCTTGGTCCACCTCCGGGGGGCCTACAATGAGCAGTTCTTC. This gives the protein CASSLVHLRGAYNEQFF.

The rearrangement joins TRBV19 to TRBJ1-1, with 9 bases lining up with TRBD1. This CDR3 region has 14 residues. The germline V gene encodes CDR1 LNHDA and CDR2 SQIVND (reference sequence). Trimming took 4 bases from V and 3 from J; bases not matched to a gene: 3. DNA of the CDR3: TGTGCCAGTAGTAACGGACAGGGGTACACTGAAGCTTTCTTT. Its protein is CASSNGQGYTEAFF.

V and J are TRBV10-3 and TRBJ1-2; possibly TRBD1 for D (6 bases). Trimming cost V 4 bases and J 5 bases, with 8 bases left between them. Germline V gene sequence: CDR1 ENHRY, CDR2 SYGVKD. CDR3 length equals 12 residues. Written as DNA, the CDR3 is TGTGCCATCAGTGTGCAGGGGTATGGCTACACCTTC. Its translation: CAISVQGYGYTF.